The following is a T cell receptor (beta chain) sequence with its context. Per the study methods: Cell counts per sample came from amplifying reference gene primers. Assay: immunoSEQ multiplex PCR; the TCRdb copy retains only in-frame clones and omits some. V and J calls and clone size are as listed in that table; D and trimming were resolved from the DNA. Of approximately 65,000 clones in the sample, 88% were seen once. The record originates from a study of blood T cell repertoires in COVID-19. The overall study: The origin of the acute and convalescent COVID-19 samples was the United States, Italy and Spain. PBMCs, B-cell-depleted T cells, or T cells provided the cDNA or gDNA that made up the material.

There are 20 residues in the CDR3. V was clipped by 2 bases and J by 5 bases; unmatched bases: 17. Per the germline V gene, CDR1 is SGHNT and CDR2 is YENEEA. Sequencing used peripheral blood. V gene TRBV11-3 combines with J gene TRBJ2-5, with TRBD2 matching over 13 bases. This sequence originates from a human donor in a cohort sampled during active COVID-19. This CDR3 reads CASSLTVRLAGGRVKETQYF. DNA of the CDR3: TGTGCCAGCAGCTTAACCGTCAGACTAGCGGGAGGAAGAGTAAAGGAGACCCAGTACTTC. The entire variable domain, with the rest obtained from reference TRBV11-3 and TRBJ2-5, is as follows: EAGVVQSPRYKIIEKKQPVAFWCNPISGHNTLYWYLQNLGQGPELLIRYENEEAVDDSQLPKDRFSAERLKGVDSTLKIQPAELGDSAVYLCASSLTVRLAGGRVKETQYFGPGTRLLVL.